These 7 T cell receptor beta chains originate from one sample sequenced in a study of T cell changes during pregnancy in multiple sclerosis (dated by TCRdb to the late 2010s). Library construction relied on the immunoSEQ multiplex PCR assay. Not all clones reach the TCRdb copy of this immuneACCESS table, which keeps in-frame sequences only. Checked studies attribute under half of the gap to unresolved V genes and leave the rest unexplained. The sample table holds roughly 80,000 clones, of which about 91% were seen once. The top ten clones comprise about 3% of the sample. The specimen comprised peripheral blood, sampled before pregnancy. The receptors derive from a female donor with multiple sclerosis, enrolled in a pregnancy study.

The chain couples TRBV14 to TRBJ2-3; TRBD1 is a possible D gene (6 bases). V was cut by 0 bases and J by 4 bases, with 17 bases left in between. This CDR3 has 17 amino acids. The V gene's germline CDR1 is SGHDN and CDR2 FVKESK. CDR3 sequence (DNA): TGTGCCAGCAGCCAAGATTTTGGACAGCATCCACCAGATACGCAGTATTTT. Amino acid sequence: CASSQDFGQHPPDTQYF.

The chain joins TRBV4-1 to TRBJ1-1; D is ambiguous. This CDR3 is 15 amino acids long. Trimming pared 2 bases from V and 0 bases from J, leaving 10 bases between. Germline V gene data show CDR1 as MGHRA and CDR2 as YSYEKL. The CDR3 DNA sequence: TGCGCCAGCAGCCAAACAGCCCCTCTGAACACTGAAGCTTTCTTT. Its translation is CASSQTAPLNTEAFF.

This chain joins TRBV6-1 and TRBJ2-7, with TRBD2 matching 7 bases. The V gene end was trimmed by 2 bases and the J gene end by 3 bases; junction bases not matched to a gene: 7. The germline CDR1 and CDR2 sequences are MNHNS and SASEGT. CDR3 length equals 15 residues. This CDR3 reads CASSEMSSGGYEQYF. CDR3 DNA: TGTGCCAGCAGTGAAATGTCTAGCGGAGGCTACGAGCAGTACTTC.

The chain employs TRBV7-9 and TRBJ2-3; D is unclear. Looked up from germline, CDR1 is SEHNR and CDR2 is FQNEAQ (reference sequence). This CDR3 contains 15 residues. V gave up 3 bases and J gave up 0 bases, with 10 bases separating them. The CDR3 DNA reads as TGTGCCAGCAGCTTCAGGTCTCCTAGCACAGATACGCAGTATTTT. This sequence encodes CASSFRSPSTDTQYF.

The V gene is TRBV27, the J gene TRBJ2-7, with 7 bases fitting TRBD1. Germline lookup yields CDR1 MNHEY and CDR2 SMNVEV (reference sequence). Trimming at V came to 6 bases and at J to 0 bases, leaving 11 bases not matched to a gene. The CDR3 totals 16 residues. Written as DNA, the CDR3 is TGTGCCAGCAGCCGACAGGGAGTGGCGTTCTCCTACGAGCAGTACTTC. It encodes CASSRQGVAFSYEQYF.

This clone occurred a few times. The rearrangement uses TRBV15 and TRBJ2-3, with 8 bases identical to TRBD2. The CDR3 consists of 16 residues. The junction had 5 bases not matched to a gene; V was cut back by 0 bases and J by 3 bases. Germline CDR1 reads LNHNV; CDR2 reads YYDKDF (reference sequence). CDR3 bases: TGTGCCACCAGCAGAGATCCGGGCGGGAGGACAGATACGCAGTATTTT. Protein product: CATSRDPGGRTDTQYF.

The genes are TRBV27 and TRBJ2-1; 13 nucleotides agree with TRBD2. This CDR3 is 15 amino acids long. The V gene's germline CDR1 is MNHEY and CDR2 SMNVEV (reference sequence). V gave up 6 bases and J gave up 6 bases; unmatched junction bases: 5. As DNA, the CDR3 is TGTGCCAGCAGCACACTAGCGGGAGGGCCCAATGAGCAGTTCTTC. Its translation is CASSTLAGGPNEQFF.